The TCR beta chain under discussion was sequenced for a study of shared clonotypes between healthy human individuals. Study-wide results and caveats: The study drew on few donors, limiting represented genetic and exposure-history diversity. Of the naive CD4 clonotypes, roughly 5.2% were shared across several donors.

Some clones are missing from TCRdb's copy, which holds only in-frame ones; the method was immunoSEQ multiplex PCR. This sample has approximately 2.1 million clones; about 92% occur once, and the top ten carry 0.39%. The CDR3 covers 12 residues. Trimming took off 5 bases at V and 4 bases at J, with 12 bases between the two ends. CDR1 is SQVTM, CDR2 ANQGSEA, per germline. Note on this clone: Antigen specificity is unknown.

The sequencing input was naive CD4+ T cells from PBMCs. As for subset: CD45RA+ positively selected. This chain connects TRBV29-1 to TRBJ2-7; the D gene is possibly TRBD2 (7 bases). The receptor was isolated from a young man in good health. Some clones in this sample may be carry-over from other donors' samples. The CDR3 DNA follows: TGCAGCGTTCGGGGGGACAATTACGAGCAGTACTTC. Its protein is CSVRGDNYEQYF.